The rows below give T cell receptor beta chains drawn from one sample of a study of T cell responses to AZD1222 COVID-19 vaccine. The protocol was immunoSEQ multiplex PCR, while the TCRdb copy is restricted to in-frame clones and leaves out a portion. There are 95,000 to 110,000 clones in the sample; roughly 92% occur only once, and around 5% lies in the top ten. The source was peripheral blood, collected on day 0 of AZD1222 vaccination. Receptor source: an adult in good health. Each CDR3 is given with its conserved first and last residue. Each record gives: J gene, clone size, V gene, CDR3 length, D gene, CDR3 protein, CDR3 DNA. D genes are given only for firm matches. The size of a clone is reported for some rows only, either as once, few or many, or as a class for expanded clones.

>TRBJ2-3|-|TRBV12-3/TRBV12-4|12|-
CATTQSTDTQYF
TGTGCCACCACCCAAAGCACAGATACGCAGTATTTT
>TRBJ2-3|-|TRBV25-1|14|-
CASRADISTDTQYF
TGTGCCAGCAGGGCAGACATTAGCACAGATACGCAGTATTTT
>TRBJ1-4|-|TRBV5-8|15|TRBD1
CASSPGQGTNEKLFF
TGTGCCAGCAGCCCGGGACAGGGAACTAATGAAAAACTGTTTTTT
>TRBJ2-7|-|TRBV13|15|TRBD1
CASSPGQGRFYEQYF
TGTGCCAGCAGCCCTGGACAGGGGAGATTTTACGAGCAGTACTTC
>TRBJ2-3|-|TRBV27|16|TRBD1
CASSLFGRGWTDTQYF
TGTGCCAGCAGTTTATTCGGCAGGGGGTGGACAGATACGCAGTATTTT
>TRBJ2-2|-|TRBV5-1|14|TRBD1
CASSWTGGTGELFF
TGCGCCAGCAGCTGGACAGGGGGCACCGGGGAGCTGTTTTTT
>TRBJ2-3|-|TRBV11-3|15|TRBD2
CASSFRAGGPDTQYF
TGTGCCAGCAGCTTTAGAGCGGGAGGGCCAGATACGCAGTATTTT
>TRBJ2-7|-|TRBV6-1|13|-
CASSEDFNYEQYF
TGTGCCAGCAGTGAAGACTTTAACTACGAGCAGTACTTC
>TRBJ1-2|-|TRBV5-6|12|-
CASSFSTGGYTF
TGTGCCAGCAGCTTCTCCACGGGAGGCTACACCTTC
>TRBJ2-1|-|TRBV30|16|TRBD2
CAWSSGTSGQGGEQFF
TGTGCCTGGAGTTCCGGGACTAGCGGACAAGGGGGTGAGCAGTTCTTC
>TRBJ1-2|once|TRBV5-8|17|TRBD1
CASNYGQGLVSDYGYTF
TGTGCCAGCAACTACGGACAGGGGTTGGTTTCGGACTATGGCTACACCTTC
>TRBJ1-6|once|TRBV9|14|-
CASSAGSSNSPLHF
TGTGCCAGCAGCGCTGGCAGCTCAAATTCACCCCTCCACTTT
>TRBJ1-2|-|TRBV6-5|12|-
CAGKQGSYGYTF
TGTGCCGGAAAACAGGGTAGCTATGGCTACACCTTC
>TRBJ2-5|-|TRBV18|13|-
CASHRGPRETQYF
TGTGCCAGCCACCGGGGTCCACGAGAGACCCAGTACTTC
>TRBJ1-4|-|TRBV28|13|-
CAITAGRDEKLFF
TGTGCCATCACTGCAGGGAGGGATGAAAAACTGTTTTTT
>TRBJ1-1|-|TRBV9|13|-
CASNRGLGTEAFF
TGTGCCAGCAATCGGGGGCTGGGCACTGAAGCTTTCTTT
>TRBJ2-3|-|TRBV3-1/TRBV3-2|16|TRBD2
CASSRIAGDFTDTQYF
TGTGCCAGCAGTAGAATAGCGGGGGATTTCACAGATACGCAGTATTTT
>TRBJ2-3|-|TRBV5-1|14|-
CASSVGREGDTQYF
TGCGCCAGCAGCGTGGGGAGAGAGGGGGATACGCAGTATTTT
>TRBJ1-6|once|TRBV7-2|16|-
CASSPAAGQYNSPLHF
TGTGCCAGCAGTCCGGCAGCAGGGCAGTATAATTCACCCCTCCACTTT
>TRBJ2-1|-|TRBV5-1|15|TRBD2
CASSVIAGVNNEQFF
TGCGCCAGCAGCGTTATAGCGGGAGTGAACAATGAGCAGTTCTTC
>TRBJ2-1|-|TRBV9|16|-
CASSVRGEPYYNEQFF
TGTGCCAGCAGCGTACGCGGAGAACCATACTACAATGAGCAGTTCTTC
>TRBJ2-1|-|TRBV10-1|13|TRBD2
CASSGTSSNEQFF
TGCGCCAGCAGCGGGACTAGCTCGAATGAGCAGTTCTTC
>TRBJ2-1|-|TRBV15|14|-
CATSRMTGENEQFF
TGTGCCACCAGCAGAATGACGGGGGAAAATGAGCAGTTCTTC
>TRBJ2-1|-|TRBV19|18|TRBD2
CASSPRGGLAASYNEQFF
TGTGCCAGTAGTCCAAGGGGAGGGCTAGCGGCCTCCTACAATGAGCAGTTCTTC
>TRBJ1-1|-|TRBV7-9|14|TRBD1
CASSLWQGETEAFF
TGTGCCAGCAGCTTATGGCAGGGGGAAACTGAAGCTTTCTTT